This passage covers 20 T cell receptor beta chains from one sample sequenced in a study of blood T cell repertoires in COVID-19 (dated by TCRdb to about 2020). Libraries were made using the immunoSEQ multiplex PCR assay. Not all clones reach the TCRdb copy of this immuneACCESS table, which keeps in-frame sequences only. Checked studies attribute under half of the gap to unresolved V genes and leave the rest unexplained. The sample table contains approximately 70,000 clones; only one count was recorded for 85% to 90% of them. The ten largest clones capture 2.5% of the sample. Sequencing used peripheral blood. The origin of the receptors is a human donor in a cohort sampled during active COVID-19.

The genes are TRBV7-9 and TRBJ2-7; 7 bases line up with TRBD1. The CDR3 consists of 15 residues. CDR1 and CDR2 (germline): SEHNR, FQNEAQ (reference sequence). J lost 6 bases, V lost 5 bases, and 13 bases had no gene match. CDR3 region: CASSPEVHRGGEQYF. The CDR3 bases are TGTGCCAGCAGCCCAGAGGTCCACAGGGGCGGCGAGCAGTACTTC.

The chain is built from TRBV2 and TRBJ2-1; 11 bases align to TRBD2. The V segment lost 4 bases and the J segment 12 bases; nucleotides outside the gene matches: 8. CDR3 length: 14 residues. Germline assignment: CDR1 SNHLY and CDR2 FYNNEI. The CDR3, as DNA: TGTGCCAGCAGTGGGATTAGCGGGGGGGATGGGCAGTTCTTC. This sequence encodes CASSGISGGDGQFF. Together with reference TRBV2 and TRBJ2-1, the CDR3 gives the full variable domain: EPEVTQTPSHQVTQMGQEVILRCVPISNHLYFYWYRQILGQKVEFLVSFYNNEISEKSEIFDDQFSVERPDGSNFTLKIRSTKLEDSAMYFCASSGISGGDGQFFGPGTRLTVL.

V gene TRBV7-8 combines with J gene TRBJ2-4; D perhaps matches TRBD1 (6 bases). Trimming removed 0 bases from V and 0 bases from J, with 21 bases in between. The CDR3 extends over 20 amino acids. CDR1 and CDR2 from the germline V gene are SGHVS and FQNEAQ. CDR3 loop: CASSLARGHRTAVAKNIQYF. CDR3 nucleotides: TGTGCCAGCAGCTTAGCGAGGGGACACCGTACCGCCGTAGCCAAAAACATTCAGTACTTC.

The chain carries TRBV9 and TRBJ1-1; no reliable D call. V gave up 3 bases and J gave up 1 base, with 13 bases separating them. This CDR3 contains 15 residues. Germline values: CDR1 SGDLS, CDR2 YYNGEE. This CDR3 reads CASSASQAGNTEAFF. The CDR3, as DNA: TGTGCCAGCAGCGCGTCCCAGGCTGGGAACACTGAAGCTTTCTTT.

The CDR3 reads CASSLVVSGNTEAFF. The CDR3 DNA reads as TGCGCCAGCAGCTTGGTGGTATCGGGGAACACTGAAGCTTTCTTT. The genes are TRBV5-1 and TRBJ1-1; the D is unclear. The ends were cut back, 0 bases at V and 1 base at J, with 10 bases in the middle. The CDR3 contains 15 residues. Germline assignment: CDR1 SGHRS and CDR2 YFSETQ.

This clone was seen a single time. The chain combines TRBV6-2 or TRBV6-3 with TRBJ2-7; possibly TRBD2 for D (5 bases). V was trimmed by 2 bases and J by 2 bases, leaving 7 bases between them. Germline V CDR1 and CDR2: MNHEY, SVGEGT. The length of the CDR3 is 13 residues. CDR3 protein: CASSYGLPYEQYF. The CDR3 DNA sequence: TGTGCCAGCAGTTACGGACTCCCCTACGAGCAGTACTTC.

A few counts support this clone. This chain uses TRBV6-4 with TRBJ1-3; D unclear. The CDR3 contains 20 residues. Germline V gives CDR1 MRHNA, CDR2 SNTAGT. V was clipped by 0 bases and J by 1 base, with 22 bases between them. This CDR3 reads CASSDSMQDSAALSGNTIYF. The CDR3 DNA sequence: TGTGCCAGCAGTGACTCTATGCAGGACTCAGCCGCCCTTTCTGGAAACACCATATATTTT.

CDR3 amino acids: CASSTGGAREKLFF. The CDR3 bases are TGTGCCAGCAGCACGGGGGGGGCACGGGAAAAACTGTTTTTT. The chain links TRBV28 to TRBJ1-4, with D maybe TRBD1 (6 bases). Germline assignment: CDR1 MDHEN and CDR2 SYDVKM. V lost 6 bases to trimming and J lost 8 bases, with 16 bases between them. This CDR3 region has 14 residues.

DNA for the CDR3: TGTGCCAGCTCACTTGCCGGGACAGAAGCCTACGAGCAGTACTTC. Translated, it gives CASSLAGTEAYEQYF. The chain combines TRBV18 with TRBJ2-7, with 7 bases lining up with TRBD1. Losses at the gene ends were 4 bases for V and 2 bases for J; bases not matched to a gene: 8. This CDR3 is 15 amino acids long. Germline CDR1 KGHSH, CDR2 LQKENI.

The gene calls are TRBV29-1 and TRBJ1-2; TRBD1 matches at 11 bases. Germline V gives CDR1 SQVTM, CDR2 ANQGSEA. Germline trimming cut 7 bases from V and 3 bases from J; bases unmatched to any gene: 7. This CDR3 comprises 14 residues. The DNA of the CDR3 is TGCAGCGACCGGACAGGGGGCGATGACTATGGCTACACCTTC. This encodes CSDRTGGDDYGYTF.

V gene TRBV28 combines with J gene TRBJ2-2; TRBD2 agrees at 9 bases. Germline V gives CDR1 MDHEN, CDR2 SYDVKM. With 8 bases clipped from V and 4 bases from J, the junction kept 2 bases outside the gene matches. This CDR3 region has 13 residues. The CDR3 is CASQRGVTGELFF. The CDR3, as DNA: TGTGCCAGCCAGCGGGGGGTCACCGGGGAGCTGTTTTTT.

The genes are TRBV6-2 or TRBV6-3 and TRBJ2-3; 7 bases fit TRBD2. The CDR3 loop spans 16 amino acids. Germline assignment: CDR1 MNHEY and CDR2 SVGEGT. After removal of 2 bases from V and 2 bases from J, the junction contained 7 bases not matched to a gene. The CDR3 DNA reads TGTGCCAGCAGTTACCACCCAGCGGGGATCACAGATACGCAGTATTTT. The encoded protein is CASSYHPAGITDTQYF.

V and J are TRBV12-3 or TRBV12-4 and TRBJ1-1; TRBD1 might be the D (6 bases). The CDR3 has 13 amino acids. Between the trimmed V and J ends, which lost 4 bases and 7 bases, there was a span of 13 bases. CDR3 amino acids: CASSSGQYNEAFF. The DNA of the CDR3 is TGTGCCAGCAGTTCCGGACAGTACAATGAAGCTTTCTTT.

Notes on this clone: The same CDR3 also results from other DNA sequences found in this sample. The chain has TRBV18 and TRBJ2-1, with 9 bases matching TRBD2. The CDR3 contains 16 residues. CDR1 and CDR2 from the germline V gene are KGHSH and LQKENI. V trimming: 6 bases; J trimming: 0 bases; junction bases outside the gene matches: 6. This CDR3 is CASSLTSGSSYNEQFF. DNA for the CDR3: TGTGCCAGCTCCCTGACTAGCGGCAGCTCCTACAATGAGCAGTTCTTC.

V is TRBV5-8 and J is TRBJ2-5, with TRBD2 matching 13 bases. The V gene's germline CDR1 is SGHTS and CDR2 YDEGEE. The CDR3 covers 17 residues. V dropped 4 bases and J dropped 4; count of bases not matched to a gene: 10. The CDR3 region has the DNA TGTGCCAGCAGCCATAGACTAGCGGGGGGCCGACGAGAGACCCAGTACTTC. Translated: CASSHRLAGGRRETQYF. Together with reference TRBV5-8 and TRBJ2-5, the CDR3 gives the full variable domain: EAGVTQSPTHLIKTRGQQATLRCSPISGHTSVYWYQQALGLGLQFLLWYDEGEERNRGNFPPRFSGRQFPNYSSELNVNALELEDSALYLCASSHRLAGGRRETQYFGPGTRLLVL.

This clone was found once. The chain recombines TRBV11-2 with TRBJ1-6; no clear D gene. Germline V gives CDR1 SGHAT, CDR2 FQNNGV. V lost 10 bases and J 4 bases, leaving 14 bases between the germline ends. CDR3 length: 14 residues. In nucleotides, the CDR3 is TGTGCCACTCAACCGGGGAGATATAATTCACCCCTCCACTTT. Amino acid sequence: CATQPGRYNSPLHF.

The chain has TRBV11-2 and TRBJ2-7; perhaps TRBD2 as D (7 bases). The germline V and J ends were trimmed by 0 bases and 0 bases, with 18 bases remaining between them. Germline V lookup: CDR1 SGHAT, CDR2 FQNNGV. There are 18 residues in the CDR3. Written as DNA, the CDR3 is TGTGCCAGCAGCTTAGATAAGGGGGGGCCGGGAAGCTCCTACGAGCAGTACTTC. This translates into CASSLDKGGPGSSYEQYF.

The CDR3 region has the DNA TGCAGCGTTGAAACCAGCCGGGGCTACGAGCAGTACTTC. It is translated as CSVETSRGYEQYF. This rearrangement joins TRBV29-1 to TRBJ2-7; D is perhaps TRBD2 (5 bases). Germline V gives CDR1 SQVTM, CDR2 ANQGSEA. The CDR3 contains 13 residues. Trimming stripped 2 bases from V and 3 bases from J, with 11 bases between.

J is TRBJ2-1 and V is TRBV15; D is possibly TRBD1 (6 bases). Germline assignment: CDR1 LNHNV and CDR2 YYDKDF (reference sequence). This CDR3 region has 15 residues. V was cut by 8 bases and J by 0 bases, with 14 bases left in between. The CDR3 protein is CATGKGVSSYNEQFF. The DNA for the CDR3 is TGTGCCACCGGGAAGGGGGTGAGCTCCTACAATGAGCAGTTCTTC.

The chain combines TRBV5-1 with TRBJ2-7; 8 nucleotides match TRBD1. This CDR3 is built from 13 residues. CDR1 and CDR2 from the germline V gene are SGHRS and YFSETQ. The V segment lost 3 bases and the J segment 3 bases; nucleotides outside the gene matches: 2. The CDR3, as DNA: TGCGCCAGCAGCTCCGGGACAGGCTACGAGCAGTACTTC. This encodes CASSSGTGYEQYF. Supplemented by reference TRBV5-1 and TRBJ2-7, the full variable domain reads KAGVTQTPRYLIKTRGQQVTLSCSPISGHRSVSWYQQTPGQGLQFLFEYFSETQRNKGNFPGRFSGRQFSNSRSEMNVSTLELGDSALYLCASSSGTGYEQYFGPGTRLTVT.